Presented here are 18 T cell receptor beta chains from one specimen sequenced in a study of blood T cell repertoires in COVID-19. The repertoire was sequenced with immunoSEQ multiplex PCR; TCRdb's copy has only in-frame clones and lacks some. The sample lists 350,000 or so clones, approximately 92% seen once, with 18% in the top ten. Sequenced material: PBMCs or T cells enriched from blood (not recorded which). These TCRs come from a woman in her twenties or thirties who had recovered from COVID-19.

CDR3 DNA: TGTGCCAGCAGCCTACTATTGGAAGATACGCAGTATTTT. This translates into CASSLLLEDTQYF. This sequence joins TRBV5-8 and TRBJ2-3, with D hard to call. V lost 4 bases and J lost 5, with 11 bases in between. This CDR3 has 13 amino acids. Germline values: CDR1 SGHTS, CDR2 YDEGEE.

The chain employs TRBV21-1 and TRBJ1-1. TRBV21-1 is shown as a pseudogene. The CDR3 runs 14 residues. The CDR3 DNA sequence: TGTGCCAGCAGTACGGGACTCATGAACACTGAAGCTTTCTTT. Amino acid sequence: CASSTGLMNTEAFF.

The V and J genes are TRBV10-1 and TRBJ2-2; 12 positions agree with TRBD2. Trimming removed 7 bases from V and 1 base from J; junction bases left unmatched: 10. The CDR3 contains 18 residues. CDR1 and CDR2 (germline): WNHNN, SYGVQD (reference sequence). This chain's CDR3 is CASTSLAGGPGNTGELFF. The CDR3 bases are TGCGCCAGCACCTCTCTAGCGGGAGGGCCAGGGAACACCGGGGAGCTGTTTTTT.

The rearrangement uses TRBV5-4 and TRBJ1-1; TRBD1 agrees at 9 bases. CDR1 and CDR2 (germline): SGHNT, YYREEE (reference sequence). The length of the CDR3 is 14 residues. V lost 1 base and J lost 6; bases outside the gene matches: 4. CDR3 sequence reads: CASSLTGGDPEAFF. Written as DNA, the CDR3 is TGTGCCAGCAGCTTGACAGGGGGCGATCCTGAAGCTTTCTTT.

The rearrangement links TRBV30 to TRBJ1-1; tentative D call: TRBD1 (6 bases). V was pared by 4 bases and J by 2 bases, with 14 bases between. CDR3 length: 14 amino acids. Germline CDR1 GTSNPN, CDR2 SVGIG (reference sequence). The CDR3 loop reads CAWTRGDVNTEAFF. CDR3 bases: TGTGCCTGGACCAGGGGAGACGTCAACACTGAAGCTTTCTTT.

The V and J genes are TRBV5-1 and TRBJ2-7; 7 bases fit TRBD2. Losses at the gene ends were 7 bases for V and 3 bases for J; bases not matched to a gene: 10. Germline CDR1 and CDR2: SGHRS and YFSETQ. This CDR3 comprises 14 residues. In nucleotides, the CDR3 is TGCGCCAGCCGTCTGGGGGGGTCTAACTACGAGCAGTACTTC. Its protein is CASRLGGSNYEQYF.

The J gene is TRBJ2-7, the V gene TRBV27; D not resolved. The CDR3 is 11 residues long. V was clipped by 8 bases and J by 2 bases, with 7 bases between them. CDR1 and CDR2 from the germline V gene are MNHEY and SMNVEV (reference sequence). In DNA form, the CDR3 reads TGTGCCAGCCGTCCCCCCTACGAGCAGTACTTC. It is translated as CASRPPYEQYF.

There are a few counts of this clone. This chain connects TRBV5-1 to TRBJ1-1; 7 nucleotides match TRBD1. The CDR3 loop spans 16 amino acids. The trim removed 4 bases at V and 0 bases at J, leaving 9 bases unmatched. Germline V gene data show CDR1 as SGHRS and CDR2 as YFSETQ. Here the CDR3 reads CASSGRTGALNTEAFF. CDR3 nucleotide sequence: TGCGCCAGCAGCGGGAGAACAGGGGCTTTGAACACTGAAGCTTTCTTT. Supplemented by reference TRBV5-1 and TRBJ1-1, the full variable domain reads KAGVTQTPRYLIKTRGQQVTLSCSPISGHRSVSWYQQTPGQGLQFLFEYFSETQRNKGNFPGRFSGRQFSNSRSEMNVSTLELGDSALYLCASSGRTGALNTEAFFGQGTRLTVV.

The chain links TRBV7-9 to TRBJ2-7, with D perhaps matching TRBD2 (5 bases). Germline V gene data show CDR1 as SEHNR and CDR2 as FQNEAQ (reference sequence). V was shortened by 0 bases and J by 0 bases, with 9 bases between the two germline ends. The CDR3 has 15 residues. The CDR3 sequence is CASSLASAYSYEQYF. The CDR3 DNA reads TGTGCCAGCAGCTTAGCTAGCGCCTACTCCTACGAGCAGTACTTC.

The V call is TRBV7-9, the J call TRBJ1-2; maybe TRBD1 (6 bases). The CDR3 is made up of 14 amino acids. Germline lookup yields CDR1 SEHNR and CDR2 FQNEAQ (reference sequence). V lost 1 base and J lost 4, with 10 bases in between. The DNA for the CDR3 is TGTGCCAGCAGCTTAGGCGGGGGCGGCTATGGCTACACCTTC. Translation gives CASSLGGGGYGYTF. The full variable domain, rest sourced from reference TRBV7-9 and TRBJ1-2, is DTGVSQNPRHKITKRGQNVTFRCDPISEHNRLYWYRQTLGQGPEFLTYFQNEAQLEKSRLLSDRFSAERPKGSFSTLEIQRTEQGDSAMYLCASSLGGGGYGYTFGSGTRLTVV.

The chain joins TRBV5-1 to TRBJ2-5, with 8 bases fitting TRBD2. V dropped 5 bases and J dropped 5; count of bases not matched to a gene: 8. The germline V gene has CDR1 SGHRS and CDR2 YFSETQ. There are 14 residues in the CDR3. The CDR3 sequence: CASRPSGGSETQYF. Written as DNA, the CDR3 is TGCGCCAGCAGGCCTTCGGGAGGGTCTGAGACCCAGTACTTC. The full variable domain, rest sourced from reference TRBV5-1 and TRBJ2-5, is KAGVTQTPRYLIKTRGQQVTLSCSPISGHRSVSWYQQTPGQGLQFLFEYFSETQRNKGNFPGRFSGRQFSNSRSEMNVSTLELGDSALYLCASRPSGGSETQYFGPGTRLLVL.

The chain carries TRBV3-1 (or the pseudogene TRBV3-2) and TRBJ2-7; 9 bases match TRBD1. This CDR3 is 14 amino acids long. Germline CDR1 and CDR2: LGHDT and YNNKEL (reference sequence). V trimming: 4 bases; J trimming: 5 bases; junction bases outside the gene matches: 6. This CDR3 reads CASSPGTGSNEQYF. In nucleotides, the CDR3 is TGTGCCAGCAGCCCGGGGACAGGGTCTAACGAGCAGTACTTC.

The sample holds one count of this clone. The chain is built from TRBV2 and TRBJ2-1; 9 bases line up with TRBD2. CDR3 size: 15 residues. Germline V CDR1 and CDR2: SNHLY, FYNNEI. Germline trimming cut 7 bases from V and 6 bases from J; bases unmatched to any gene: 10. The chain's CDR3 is CASIGVAGVSNEQFF. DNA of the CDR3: TGTGCCAGCATAGGAGTAGCGGGGGTTAGCAATGAGCAGTTCTTC.

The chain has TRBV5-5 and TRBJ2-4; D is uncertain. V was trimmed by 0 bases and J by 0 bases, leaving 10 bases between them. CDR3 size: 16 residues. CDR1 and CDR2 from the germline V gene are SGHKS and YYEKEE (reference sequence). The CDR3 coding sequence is TGTGCCAGCAGCTTGGAACAGACGATAGCCAAAAACATTCAGTACTTC. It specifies CASSLEQTIAKNIQYF.

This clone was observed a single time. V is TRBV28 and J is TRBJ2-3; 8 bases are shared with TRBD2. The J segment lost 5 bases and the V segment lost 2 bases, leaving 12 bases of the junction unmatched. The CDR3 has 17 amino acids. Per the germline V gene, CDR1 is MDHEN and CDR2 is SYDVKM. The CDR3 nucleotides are TGTGCCAGCAGTTTAACCCCCCGGCGGGAGGTTTTAGATACGCAGTATTTT. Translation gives CASSLTPRREVLDTQYF.

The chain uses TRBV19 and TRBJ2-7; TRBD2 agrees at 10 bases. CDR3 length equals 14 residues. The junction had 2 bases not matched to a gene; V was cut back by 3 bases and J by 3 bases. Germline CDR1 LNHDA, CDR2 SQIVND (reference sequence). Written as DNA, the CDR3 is TGTGCCAGTAGTATCGGACTAGCGGTCTACGAGCAGTACTTC. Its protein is CASSIGLAVYEQYF.

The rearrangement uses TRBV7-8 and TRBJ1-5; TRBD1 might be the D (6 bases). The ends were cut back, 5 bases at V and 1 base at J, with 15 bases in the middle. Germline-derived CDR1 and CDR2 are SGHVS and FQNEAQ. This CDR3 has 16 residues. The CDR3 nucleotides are TGTGCCAGCAGCCCTCGTGCCAGGGGAAGCAATCAGCCCCAGCATTTT. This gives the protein CASSPRARGSNQPQHF.

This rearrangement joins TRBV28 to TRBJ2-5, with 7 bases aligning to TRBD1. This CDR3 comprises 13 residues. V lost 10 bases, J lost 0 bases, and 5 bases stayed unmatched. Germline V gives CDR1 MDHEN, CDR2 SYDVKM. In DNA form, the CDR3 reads TGTGCCACCACGACAGGGTACCAAGAGACCCAGTACTTC. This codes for CATTTGYQETQYF.